One sample yielded the 30 T cell receptor beta chains listed below, sequenced in a study of cytomegalovirus exposure and HLA in healthy donors. The PCR contained 60 Vbeta and 13 Jbeta primers. Only in-frame clones appear in the TCRdb table, and some are missing; sequencing was by immunoSEQ multiplex PCR. In the table there are fewer than 250,000 clones, approximately 87% of which are singletons. Sequenced sample: PBMCs. The receptors shown here come from a human donor in good health.

This clone was seen just once. The rearrangement uses TRBV6-6 and TRBJ2-2; maybe TRBD2 (5 bases). This CDR3 region has 13 residues. Germline V gene sequence: CDR1 MNHNY, CDR2 SVGAGI (reference sequence). V was pared by 6 bases and J by 4 bases, with 9 bases between. The CDR3 region is CASRDSFTGELFF. CDR3 nucleotide sequence: TGTGCCAGCAGGGACTCGTTCACCGGGGAGCTGTTTTTT.

As concerns this clone: Other DNA sequences of this sample code for an identical CDR3. J is TRBJ2-7 and V is TRBV5-1, with D perhaps matching TRBD2 (6 bases). The CDR3 spans 13 residues. The V end was cut by 2 bases, the J end by 2 bases, with 8 bases between. Germline V lookup: CDR1 SGHRS, CDR2 YFSETQ. The CDR3 sequence is CASSLGGTYEQYF. The CDR3 nucleotides are TGCGCCAGCAGCTTAGGAGGGACCTACGAGCAGTACTTC.

V is TRBV11-2 and J is TRBJ2-5, with 11 bases identical to TRBD2. Germline lookup yields CDR1 SGHAT and CDR2 FQNNGV. With V trimmed by 2 bases and J by 7 bases, 12 bases remained unmatched. There are 17 residues in the CDR3. The CDR3 coding sequence is TGTGCCAGCAGCTTATTCTTACTAGCGGGAGACCGTCGGACCCAGTACTTC. This gives the protein CASSLFLLAGDRRTQYF.

V gene TRBV6-1 combines with J gene TRBJ2-3, with TRBD1 matching over 9 bases. Looked up from germline, CDR1 is MNHNS and CDR2 is SASEGT. CDR3 length: 15 residues. The trim removed 6 bases at V and 1 base at J, leaving 5 bases unmatched. CDR3: CASSTGGGGTDTQYF. For the CDR3, the DNA is TGTGCCAGCAGCACAGGGGGCGGGGGCACAGATACGCAGTATTTT.

The CDR3 here is CASSQEVLAGVNEQFF. CDR3 in DNA: TGCGCCAGCAGCCAAGAGGTTCTAGCGGGAGTCAATGAGCAGTTCTTC. The V gene is TRBV4-3, the J gene TRBJ2-1, with 10 bases identical to TRBD2. The CDR3 length is 16 residues. The germline gives CDR1 LGHNA, CDR2 YSLEER. The trim removed 0 bases at V and 6 bases at J, leaving 5 bases unmatched.

The chain is built from TRBV27 and TRBJ1-4, with D perhaps TRBD1 (5 bases). CDR1 MNHEY and CDR2 SMNVEV come from the germline V gene (reference sequence). The CDR3 runs to 15 residues. V lost 5 bases, J lost 7 bases, and 17 bases lay in between. CDR3 DNA sequence: TGTGCCAGCAGTACCTACAGTTTGGGGGGTGAAAAACTGTTTTTT. Translated, it gives CASSTYSLGGEKLFF.

A note on this clone: The sample has other DNA sequences that encode this CDR3 too. This chain joins TRBV9 and TRBJ1-3; no clear D gene. Trimming cost V 0 bases and J 3 bases, with 7 bases left between them. The CDR3 is 14 residues long. CDR1 SGDLS and CDR2 YYNGEE come from the germline V gene. The chain's CDR3 is CASSVEPGGNTIYF. CDR3 nucleotides: TGTGCCAGCAGCGTAGAACCAGGTGGAAACACCATATATTTT.

The V and J genes are TRBV5-8 and TRBJ2-3, with 7 bases matching TRBD1. The germline CDR1 and CDR2 sequences are SGHTS and YDEGEE. The CDR3 has 13 residues. With V trimmed by 4 bases and J by 3 bases, 2 bases remained unmatched. As DNA, the CDR3 is TGTGCCAGCAGCCCGACAGGGACAGATACGCAGTATTTT. Encoded protein: CASSPTGTDTQYF.

This sequence joins TRBV5-1 and TRBJ2-1; D perhaps matches TRBD2 (5 bases). V lost 4 bases to trimming and J lost 4 bases, with 9 bases between them. The germline V gene encodes CDR1 SGHRS and CDR2 YFSETQ. The CDR3 sequence is 13 residues long. CDR3 nucleotides: TGCGCCAGCAGCCTCAGACTATACAATGAGCAGTTCTTC. It yields the protein CASSLRLYNEQFF.

The chain joins TRBV30 to TRBJ1-4, with D possibly matching TRBD1 (5 bases). Germline loops: CDR1 GTSNPN, CDR2 SVGIG (reference sequence). Trimming took off 3 bases at V and 3 bases at J, with 11 bases between the two ends. This CDR3 has 14 residues. This chain's CDR3 is CAWSPGGANEKLFF. The CDR3 nucleotides read TGTGCCTGGAGCCCGGGGGGGGCTAATGAAAAACTGTTTTTT.

V and J are TRBV27 and TRBJ2-3; TRBD2 agrees at 9 bases. Germline assignment: CDR1 MNHEY and CDR2 SMNVEV (reference sequence). The CDR3 is 14 amino acids. Unmatched junction bases numbered 10, after V lost 7 bases and J lost 8 bases. DNA for the CDR3: TGTGCCAGCAAGACTAGCGGACCATTTGTTACGCAGTATTTT. This encodes CASKTSGPFVTQYF.

This sequence joins TRBV7-2 and TRBJ2-1; 7 bases agree with TRBD2. Germline CDR1 reads SGHTA; CDR2 reads FQGNSA. CDR3 size: 13 residues. J gave up 6 bases and V 7 bases, and 6 bases lay outside the gene matches. CDR3 sequence: CASKAAGVNEQFF. The CDR3 DNA sequence: TGTGCCAGCAAGGCGGCGGGAGTCAATGAGCAGTTCTTC.

The chain joins TRBV28 to TRBJ2-5; 7 bases line up with TRBD2. This CDR3 comprises 14 residues. Germline lookup yields CDR1 MDHEN and CDR2 SYDVKM. After removal of 5 bases from V and 2 bases from J, the junction contained 5 bases not matched to a gene. This CDR3 is CASSRAGMQETQYF. DNA of the CDR3: TGTGCCAGCAGTAGAGCGGGAATGCAAGAGACCCAGTACTTC.

The V and J genes are TRBV2 and TRBJ2-3; the D gene is possibly TRBD2 (5 bases). This CDR3 has 16 residues. The germline V gene encodes CDR1 SNHLY and CDR2 FYNNEI. The V gene lost 3 bases and the J gene lost 0 bases, with 13 bases spanning the gap. CDR3 loop: CASSDPGNLSTDTQYF. The CDR3 region has the DNA TGTGCCAGCAGTGACCCGGGAAACCTGAGCACAGATACGCAGTATTTT.

The chain couples TRBV7-2 to TRBJ2-1, with D hard to call. Trimming shortened V by 1 base and J by 6 bases, and 10 bases separated the two germline ends. The length of the CDR3 is 14 residues. The germline V gene encodes CDR1 SGHTA and CDR2 FQGNSA. CDR3 residues: CASSLGSSLNEQFF. CDR3 bases: TGTGCCAGCAGCTTAGGTTCGTCCCTCAATGAGCAGTTCTTC.

This chain uses TRBV15 with TRBJ1-1; D remains ambiguous. The CDR3 is 13 residues long. V gave up 8 bases and J gave up 5 bases, with 15 bases separating them. From germline, CDR1 is LNHNV and CDR2 YYDKDF (reference sequence). This chain's CDR3 is CATQHGLGTEAFF. The CDR3 DNA sequence: TGTGCCACCCAGCACGGACTTGGAACTGAAGCTTTCTTT.

The chain couples TRBV28 to TRBJ2-1, with D possibly matching TRBD2 (6 bases). Trimming stripped 2 bases from V and 4 bases from J, with 12 bases between. The CDR3 contains 15 residues. CDR1 and CDR2 (germline): MDHEN, SYDVKM. The CDR3 loop reads CASSLLASVYNEQFF. The CDR3 coding sequence is TGTGCCAGCAGTTTACTGGCTAGCGTTTACAATGAGCAGTTCTTC. The variable domain in full, completed from reference TRBV28 and TRBJ2-1, reads DVKVTQSSRYLVKRTGEKVFLECVQDMDHENMFWYRQDPGLGLRLIYFSYDVKMKEKGDIPEGYSVSREKKERFSLILESASTNQTSMYLCASSLLASVYNEQFFGPGTRLTVL.

This clone was seen a single time. V is TRBV7-3 and J is TRBJ1-2; D gene uncertain. Germline V gene lookup returns CDR1 SGHTA and CDR2 FQGTGA. There are 14 residues in the CDR3. V gave up 2 bases and J gave up 1 base, with 8 bases separating them. CDR3 protein: CASSLGGFNYGYTF. Here the CDR3 DNA reads TGTGCCAGCAGCTTAGGCGGTTTTAACTATGGCTACACCTTC.

The V call is TRBV29-1, the J call TRBJ1-1; a weak D match, TRBD1 (6 bases). Germline V gene lookup returns CDR1 SQVTM and CDR2 ANQGSEA. V was shortened by 6 bases and J by 1 base, with 15 bases between the two germline ends. This CDR3 comprises 14 residues. CDR3 protein: CSVNPRGWNTEAFF. The CDR3 coding sequence is TGCAGCGTGAACCCGAGGGGGTGGAACACTGAAGCTTTCTTT.

CDR3 loop: CASSLDIYEQYF. CDR3 nucleotides: TGTGCCAGCAGCTTAGATATTTACGAGCAGTACTTC. The V and J genes are TRBV7-9 and TRBJ2-7, with unresolved D. This CDR3 is built from 12 residues. The V end lost 1 base, the J end lost 4 bases, and 5 bases lay between the germline ends. CDR1 SEHNR and CDR2 FQNEAQ come from the germline V gene (reference sequence). The full variable domain, with the rest looked up from reference TRBV7-9 and TRBJ2-7, is DTGVSQNPRHKITKRGQNVTFRCDPISEHNRLYWYRQTLGQGPEFLTYFQNEAQLEKSRLLSDRFSAERPKGSFSTLEIQRTEQGDSAMYLCASSLDIYEQYFGPGTRLTVT.

The chain uses TRBV5-1 and TRBJ1-2; TRBD1 is a possible D gene (5 bases). Germline values: CDR1 SGHRS, CDR2 YFSETQ. The CDR3 runs to 11 residues. V was clipped by 7 bases and J by 3 bases, with 7 bases between them. The CDR3 coding sequence is TGCGCCAGCGGGGGGGACTATGGCTACACCTTC. Residues: CASGGDYGYTF.

This clone has just one count. This chain uses TRBV2 with TRBJ1-2; D is possibly TRBD1 (5 bases). CDR1 and CDR2 (germline): SNHLY, FYNNEI. The V end was cut by 4 bases, the J end by 2 bases, with 20 bases between. CDR3 size: 17 residues. DNA for the CDR3: TGTGCCAGCAGTGCAATGGGGGGAGAAGCTTCCAACTATGGCTACACCTTC. It encodes CASSAMGGEASNYGYTF. Filled out from reference TRBV2 and TRBJ1-2, the complete variable domain reads EPEVTQTPSHQVTQMGQEVILRCVPISNHLYFYWYRQILGQKVEFLVSFYNNEISEKSEIFDDQFSVERPDGSNFTLKIRSTKLEDSAMYFCASSAMGGEASNYGYTFGSGTRLTVV.

V is TRBV5-1 and J is TRBJ2-1; TRBD2 matches at 14 bases. The J segment lost 9 bases and the V segment lost 4 bases, leaving 12 bases of the junction unmatched. Germline-derived CDR1 and CDR2 are SGHRS and YFSETQ. The CDR3 runs 17 residues. CDR3 nucleotides: TGCGCCAGCAGCAGAGGGACTAGCGGGGGAGGAGGCCTTGAGCAGTTCTTC. This translates into CASSRGTSGGGGLEQFF.

This sequence joins TRBV2 and TRBJ1-2; D gene unclear. CDR3 length: 13 residues. CDR1 is SNHLY, CDR2 FYNNEI, per germline. Trimming removed 9 bases from V and 0 bases from J, with 11 bases in between. Written as DNA, the CDR3 is TGTGCCAGTGCGAACGGGGCTAACTATGGCTACACCTTC. Translation gives CASANGANYGYTF.

This chain connects TRBV5-1 to TRBJ2-1; D might be TRBD2 (6 bases). Germline values: CDR1 SGHRS, CDR2 YFSETQ. This CDR3 spans 14 amino acids. V lost 2 bases and J 6 bases, leaving 12 bases between the germline ends. The CDR3, as DNA: TGCGCCAGCAGCTTAGGAGGGCCCCCCAATGAGCAGTTCTTC. It yields the protein CASSLGGPPNEQFF.

The chain recombines TRBV13 with TRBJ2-1; TRBD2 agrees at 10 bases. This CDR3 contains 19 residues. Germline V CDR1 and CDR2: PRHDT, FYEKMQ (reference sequence). Losses at the gene ends were 5 bases for V and 4 bases for J; bases not matched to a gene: 17. The DNA for the CDR3 is TGTGCCAGCAGCAACCGGGAAAATTGGCTAGCGGGAGTATACAATGAGCAGTTCTTC. Protein: CASSNRENWLAGVYNEQFF.

The chain links TRBV28 to TRBJ1-4; no clear D gene. The CDR3 sequence is 15 residues long. In germline, CDR1 is MDHEN, CDR2 SYDVKM. Trimming left V 5 bases short and J 2 bases short, with 12 bases between. The CDR3 DNA reads TGTGCCAGCAGTCCCCGAGGAGGTACTAATGAAAAACTGTTTTTT. Its protein product is CASSPRGGTNEKLFF.

The chain has TRBV2 and TRBJ2-1, with D perhaps matching TRBD2 (6 bases). From germline, CDR1 is SNHLY and CDR2 FYNNEI. This CDR3 is built from 15 residues. Deletions cut 2 bases from V and 1 base from J, with 9 bases between. The CDR3 reads CASSESSGSYNEQFF. DNA for the CDR3: TGTGCCAGCAGTGAAAGTAGCGGTTCCTACAATGAGCAGTTCTTC.

This rearrangement joins TRBV7-2 to TRBJ2-3, with D uncertain. V lost 1 base to trimming and J lost 0 bases, with 8 bases between them. Germline loops: CDR1 SGHTA, CDR2 FQGNSA. CDR3 length: 15 amino acids. The CDR3 region has the DNA TGTGCCAGCAGCTTAGTGAGACTTAGCACAGATACGCAGTATTTT. Protein product: CASSLVRLSTDTQYF.

J is TRBJ2-7 and V is TRBV28, with TRBD2 as a possible D gene (6 bases). The CDR3 loop spans 12 amino acids. Germline CDR1 and CDR2: MDHEN and SYDVKM. V was pared by 5 bases and J by 11 bases, with 16 bases between. In DNA form, the CDR3 reads TGTGCCAGCAGTCCACCGGGAGCTCGTGAGTACTTC. This sequence encodes CASSPPGAREYF.